Each of the 26 T cell receptor beta chains below was sequenced from the same sample in a study of lymphopenia after photon versus proton radiotherapy. The repertoire was sequenced with immunoSEQ multiplex PCR; TCRdb's copy has only in-frame clones and lacks some. This sample has about 7,000 clones, with over 85% found just once. Sequenced material: peripheral blood, taken from a patient treated with photon-based radiotherapy. The receptors come from a man between 60 and 70 years old with cholangiocarcinoma.

The chain recombines TRBV14 with TRBJ1-2, with TRBD1 as a possible D gene (5 bases). Trimming took off 4 bases at V and 2 bases at J, with 11 bases between the two ends. Germline V gene data show CDR1 as SGHDN and CDR2 as FVKESK. This CDR3 contains 14 residues. Here the CDR3 reads CASSRMGGNYGYTF. In DNA, the CDR3 is TGTGCCAGCAGCCGCATGGGGGGGAACTATGGCTACACCTTC.

The chain employs TRBV7-2 and TRBJ2-6; a weak D match, TRBD1 (5 bases). The length of the CDR3 is 15 residues. Trimming took 5 bases from V and 4 from J, leaving 12 bases between them. Germline assignment: CDR1 SGHTA and CDR2 FQGNSA. The CDR3 loop is CASSTQGTGANVLTF. CDR3 DNA: TGTGCCAGCAGCACCCAGGGAACGGGGGCCAACGTCCTGACTTTC. Based on the CDR3 plus reference TRBV7-2 and TRBJ2-6, the full variable domain is GAGVSQSPSNKVTEKGKDVELRCDPISGHTALYWYRQSLGQGLEFLIYFQGNSAPDKSGLPSDRFSAERTGGSVSTLTIQRTQQEDSAVYLCASSTQGTGANVLTFGAGSRLTVL.

The chain couples TRBV18 to TRBJ2-3, with TRBD2 identical over 15 bases. This CDR3 is 16 amino acids long. Germline CDR1 KGHSH, CDR2 LQKENI. The V segment lost 3 bases and the J segment 5 bases; nucleotides outside the gene matches: 3. CDR3 residues: CASSPGLAGGGDTQYF. The CDR3 bases are TGTGCCAGCTCACCGGGACTAGCGGGAGGCGGAGATACGCAGTATTTT.

The chain is built from TRBV12-5 and TRBJ1-1; no definite D call. V was pared by 0 bases and J by 0 bases, with 17 bases between. From germline, CDR1 is LGHNT and CDR2 FRNRAP. This CDR3 has 18 amino acids. The CDR3 DNA reads as TGTGCTAGTGGTTTGGTTACGTCGGTCTGGGAGATGAACACTGAAGCTTTCTTT. Translating it yields CASGLVTSVWEMNTEAFF.

V and J are TRBV28 and TRBJ2-2; the D is unclear. The germline V and J ends were trimmed by 3 bases and 2 bases, with 13 bases remaining between them. Per germline, CDR1 MDHEN and CDR2 SYDVKM. CDR3 size: 16 residues. CDR3 nucleotides: TGTGCCAGCAGTTTTCGGGTCTCCGTTAACACCGGGGAGCTGTTTTTT. Protein: CASSFRVSVNTGELFF.

The chain is built from TRBV11-2 and TRBJ2-5, with a tentative D call TRBD2 (6 bases). The germline V and J ends were trimmed by 5 bases and 1 base, with 14 bases remaining between them. CDR1 is SGHAT, CDR2 FQNNGV, per germline. The CDR3 contains 15 residues. CDR3 DNA sequence: TGTGCCAGCAGCCCAGGGACGGGAGTCCAAGAGACCCAGTACTTC. Protein product: CASSPGTGVQETQYF.

The rearrangement uses TRBV19 and TRBJ2-7, with TRBD1 matching 9 bases. V was pared by 3 bases and J by 5 bases, with 8 bases of the junction left unmatched. The CDR3 is 15 residues long. The germline CDR1 and CDR2 sequences are LNHDA and SQIVND (reference sequence). CDR3 nucleotides: TGTGCCAGTAGTATTGGGGGGACAGGGTCGAACGAGCAGTACTTC. Translating gives CASSIGGTGSNEQYF.

CDR3 DNA: TGTGCCAGCAGTCCAAGGGGGGTCTACGAGCAGTACTTC. Translating gives CASSPRGVYEQYF. This rearrangement joins TRBV7-9 to TRBJ2-7, with D tentatively TRBD1 or TRBD2 (6 bases each). From germline, CDR1 is SEHNR and CDR2 FQNEAQ (reference sequence). CDR3 length: 13 residues. The V gene lost 6 bases and the J gene lost 3 bases, with 12 bases spanning the gap.

J is TRBJ2-1 and V is TRBV10-1; TRBD2 agrees at 15 bases. This CDR3 has 16 amino acids. Germline V CDR1 and CDR2: WNHNN, SYGVQD (reference sequence). The V gene end was trimmed by 6 bases and the J gene end by 10 bases; junction bases not matched to a gene: 10. This CDR3 reads CASSAVGLAGGWEQFF. CDR3 DNA sequence: TGCGCCAGCAGCGCTGTAGGACTAGCGGGAGGGTGGGAGCAGTTCTTC.

The V and J genes are TRBV6-1 and TRBJ1-1; D call uncertain. This CDR3 contains 12 residues. V was trimmed by 7 bases and J by 5 bases, leaving 11 bases between them. Germline loops: CDR1 MNHNS, CDR2 SASEGT. In DNA form, the CDR3 reads TGTGCCAGCATTCGGCTAGGGACTGAAGCTTTCTTT. It specifies CASIRLGTEAFF.

The chain employs TRBV2 and TRBJ2-5; 9 bases are shared with TRBD1. In germline, CDR1 is SNHLY, CDR2 FYNNEI. Germline trimming cut 6 bases from V and 3 bases from J; bases unmatched to any gene: 2. The CDR3 spans 13 residues. The CDR3 DNA sequence: TGTGCCAGCAGCGGGACAGGGAAAGAGACCCAGTACTTC. Amino acid sequence: CASSGTGKETQYF.

The rearrangement links TRBV5-1 to TRBJ2-3; 8 nucleotides line up with TRBD2. The CDR3 is made up of 15 amino acids. Trimming cost V 0 bases and J 1 base; bases outside gene matches: 1. Germline values: CDR1 SGHRS, CDR2 YFSETQ. CDR3 nucleotides: TGCGCCAGCAGCTTGGCAGCGGGAGGCACAGATACGCAGTATTTT. Protein sequence: CASSLAAGGTDTQYF.

The chain couples TRBV7-3 to TRBJ2-1, with unresolved D. Trimming took off 2 bases at V and 4 bases at J, with 6 bases between the two ends. Germline V CDR1 and CDR2: SGHTA, FQGTGA. CDR3 length: 13 amino acids. CDR3 residues: CASSLGEYNEQFF. CDR3 in DNA: TGTGCCAGCAGCTTAGGAGAGTACAATGAGCAGTTCTTC.

Only a few counts were recorded for this clone. V gene TRBV4-1 combines with J gene TRBJ1-5; D might be TRBD1 (5 bases). Trimming removed 0 bases at V and 6 bases at J, with 15 bases between. The CDR3 totals 16 residues. The germline V gene encodes CDR1 MGHRA and CDR2 YSYEKL. The CDR3 is CASSQDAGLSGQPQHF. The CDR3 DNA follows: TGCGCCAGCAGCCAAGATGCGGGACTAAGCGGTCAGCCCCAGCATTTT.

The rearrangement links TRBV7-3 to TRBJ2-1, with 7 bases matching TRBD2. Losses at the gene ends were 5 bases for V and 5 bases for J; bases not matched to a gene: 9. The V gene's germline CDR1 is SGHTA and CDR2 FQGTGA. The CDR3 is made up of 15 amino acids. CDR3 DNA sequence: TGTGCCAGCAGCCCCCAAAGCGGGGAAGACAATGAGCAGTTCTTC. It encodes CASSPQSGEDNEQFF.

The chain is built from TRBV6-5 and TRBJ2-3; D might be TRBD2 (6 bases). The germline CDR1 and CDR2 sequences are MNHEY and SVGAGI. V was trimmed by 6 bases and J by 2 bases, leaving 12 bases between them. The CDR3 length is 14 residues. CDR3 nucleotide sequence: TGTGCCAGCAGGCCGGGACTCAACACAGATACGCAGTATTTT. Its protein product is CASRPGLNTDTQYF.

This clone came up a few times. The chain has TRBV29-1 and TRBJ2-7; D might be TRBD1 or TRBD2, each matching 6 bases. V shed 3 bases and J shed 6 bases, with 18 bases lying between them. From germline, CDR1 is SQVTM and CDR2 ANQGSEA. The CDR3 length is 14 residues. The CDR3 reads CSVEGRGTNFEQYF. The CDR3 bases are TGCAGCGTTGAGGGTCGCGGGACAAACTTCGAGCAGTACTTC.

V and J are TRBV28 and TRBJ1-4; no definite D call. Trimming shortened V by 4 bases and J by 3 bases, and 21 bases separated the two germline ends. The germline gives CDR1 MDHEN, CDR2 SYDVKM. The CDR3 runs 18 residues. The CDR3 reads CASSWESEGARSNEKLFF. The CDR3 DNA sequence: TGTGCCAGCAGTTGGGAATCGGAGGGCGCGCGGTCTAATGAAAAACTGTTTTTT.

The chain employs TRBV6-1 and TRBJ1-1; no definite D call. Germline CDR1 is MNHNS and CDR2 is SASEGT. V shed 6 bases and J shed 8 bases, with 7 bases lying between them. The CDR3 runs 10 residues. The CDR3 loop is CASRAKEAFF. The CDR3 nucleotides read TGTGCCAGCAGAGCGAAAGAAGCTTTCTTT.

The V gene is TRBV6-5, the J gene TRBJ2-1; 7 bases are a match to TRBD1. Trimming removed 2 bases from V and 7 bases from J; junction bases left unmatched: 5. In germline, CDR1 is MNHEY, CDR2 SVGAGI. This CDR3 spans 14 amino acids. The CDR3 sequence: CASSYLDRANEQFF. The CDR3 DNA sequence: TGTGCCAGCAGTTACCTCGACAGGGCTAATGAGCAGTTCTTC.

This chain joins TRBV10-2 and TRBJ2-3, with 9 bases that match TRBD1. CDR1 and CDR2 from the germline V gene are WSHSY and SAAADI. V lost 2 bases and J lost 0; bases outside the gene matches: 9. The CDR3 length is 18 residues. Written as DNA, the CDR3 is TGCGCCAGCAGTGAGAGGGGACAGGGACCCACTAGCACAGATACGCAGTATTTT. This gives the protein CASSERGQGPTSTDTQYF.

The chain is built from TRBV4-1 and TRBJ2-7; unclear D gene. Germline lookup yields CDR1 MGHRA and CDR2 YSYEKL. CDR3 length: 12 amino acids. V was cut by 3 bases and J by 2 bases, with 5 bases left in between. CDR3 amino acids: CASSQNPYEQYF. DNA for the CDR3: TGCGCCAGCAGCCAGAATCCCTACGAGCAGTACTTC.

The chain carries TRBV6-1 and TRBJ2-7; TRBD1 aligns across 9 bases. There are 13 residues in the CDR3. With V trimmed by 8 bases and J by 0 bases, 2 bases remained unmatched. Germline V lookup: CDR1 MNHNS, CDR2 SASEGT. CDR3 nucleotide sequence: TGTGCCAGCGGGGACAGGGCCTCCTACGAGCAGTACTTC. Translating it yields CASGDRASYEQYF.

J is TRBJ2-3 and V is TRBV29-1; no reliable D call. The V gene's germline CDR1 is SQVTM and CDR2 ANQGSEA. CDR3 size: 15 residues. The germline V and J ends were trimmed by 7 bases and 0 bases, with 17 bases remaining between them. This CDR3 is CSAEDQTSSTDTQYF. The CDR3 DNA reads TGCAGCGCAGAGGACCAAACCTCTAGCACAGATACGCAGTATTTT.

The table lists this clone with a count of one. V is TRBV5-1 and J is TRBJ2-3; a weak D match, TRBD2 (5 bases). The CDR3 is made up of 15 amino acids. CDR1 is SGHRS and CDR2 is YFSETQ in the germline V gene. Trimming pared 0 bases from V and 6 bases from J, leaving 14 bases between. CDR3 DNA: TGCGCCAGCAGCTTGGGGGCGGGTTACTTGGATACGCAGTATTTT. The encoded protein is CASSLGAGYLDTQYF.

This clone was picked up one time. The rearrangement joins TRBV13 to TRBJ1-1; no firm D call. The length of the CDR3 is 12 residues. Trimming took off 4 bases at V and 3 bases at J, with 6 bases between the two ends. Germline CDR1 PRHDT, CDR2 FYEKMQ (reference sequence). This CDR3 is CASSSGYTEAFF. In DNA form, the CDR3 reads TGTGCCAGCAGCTCTGGTTACACTGAAGCTTTCTTT.